A selection of T cell receptor beta chains follows, all from one sample in a study of shared clonotypes between healthy human individuals. Generated by immunoSEQ multiplex PCR, the TCRdb table keeps only in-frame clones and is missing some. The top ten clones hold approximately 0.06% of a sample with about 530,000 clones, 90% to 97% of them seen once. The sample comprised naive CD4+ T cells sorted from blood. The source of these receptors is a woman aged 25 to 45 in good health. The CDR3 runs from the conserved cysteine through the conserved F or W.

CDR3aa: CASSQALRTGAFF; v_gene: TRBV4-1; len: 13
CDR3aa: CASSLNAGLVYEQYF; v_gene: TRBV5-1; len: 15
CDR3aa: CASSQGTARETQYF; v_gene: TRBV27; len: 14
CDR3aa: CASSAFSTDTQYF; v_gene: TRBV2; len: 13
CDR3aa: CASSRQANYEQYF; v_gene: TRBV6-6; len: 13
CDR3aa: CASSFLILTESYNEQFF; v_gene: TRBV7-9; len: 17
CDR3aa: CASSSVLAGGRTDTQYF; v_gene: TRBV5-1; len: 17
CDR3aa: CASSPTTGSDGELFF; v_gene: TRBV18; len: 15
CDR3aa: CASTLRDFLPYEQYF; v_gene: TRBV6-1; len: 15
CDR3aa: CASSSSGTGEYEQYF; v_gene: TRBV7-9; len: 15
CDR3aa: CAITSDPNGEPQHF; v_gene: TRBV10-3; len: 14
CDR3aa: CAISERGGIETQYF; v_gene: TRBV10-3; len: 14
CDR3aa: CASSQADLSGANVLTF; v_gene: TRBV18; len: 16
CDR3aa: CASSLAGAGTGELFF; v_gene: TRBV5-1; len: 15
CDR3aa: CASSPPASGSTDTQYF; v_gene: TRBV18; len: 16
CDR3aa: CASSYLGLAYYEQYF; v_gene: TRBV6-5; len: 15
CDR3aa: CASSSYRDSAANEKLFF; v_gene: TRBV5-1; len: 17